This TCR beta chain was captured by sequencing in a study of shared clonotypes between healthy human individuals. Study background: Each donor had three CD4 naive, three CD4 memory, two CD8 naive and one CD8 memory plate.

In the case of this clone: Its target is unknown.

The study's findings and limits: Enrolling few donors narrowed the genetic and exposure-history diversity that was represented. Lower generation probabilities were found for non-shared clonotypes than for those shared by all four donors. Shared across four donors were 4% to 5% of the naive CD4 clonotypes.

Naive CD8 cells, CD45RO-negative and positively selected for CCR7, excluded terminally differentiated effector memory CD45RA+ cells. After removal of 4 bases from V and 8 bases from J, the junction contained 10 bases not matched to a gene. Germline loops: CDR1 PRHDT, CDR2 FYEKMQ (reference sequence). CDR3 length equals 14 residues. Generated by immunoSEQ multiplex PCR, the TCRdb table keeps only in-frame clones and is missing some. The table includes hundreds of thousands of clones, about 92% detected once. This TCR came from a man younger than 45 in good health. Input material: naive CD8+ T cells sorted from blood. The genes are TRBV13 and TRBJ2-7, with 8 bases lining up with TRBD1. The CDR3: CASSSGQGTLQQYF. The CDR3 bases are TGTGCCAGCAGCTCCGGACAGGGAACCCTGCAGCAGTACTTC.